The next 8 T cell receptor beta chains were all read from a single sample in a study of CD8+ T cells in alopecia areata. Extracted RNA was reverse transcribed into cDNA, the sequencing template. TCRdb's table, derived via immunoSEQ multiplex PCR, lists solely in-frame clones and lacks some. The top ten hold more than 20% of the sample, which has about 110,000 clones, 45% to 60% seen once. Material for sequencing was NKG2D-low CD8+ T cells sorted from blood. Every receptor here comes from a human donor with alopecia areata.

The chain has TRBV2 and TRBJ2-3; D ambiguous. Trimming removed 9 bases from V and 0 bases from J, with 10 bases in between. The CDR3 length is 13 residues. Per the germline V gene, CDR1 is SNHLY and CDR2 is FYNNEI. The DNA of the CDR3 is TGTGCCAGTGTGACGGCAAGCACAGATACGCAGTATTTT. Encoded protein: CASVTASTDTQYF.

The CDR3 reads CASRPDRVAYEQYF. For the CDR3, the DNA is TGTGCCAGCAGACCGGACAGGGTAGCCTACGAGCAGTACTTC. The V gene is TRBV27, the J gene TRBJ2-7, with 8 bases matching TRBD1. Trimming cost V 6 bases and J 2 bases; bases outside gene matches: 6. This CDR3 has 14 amino acids. CDR1 is MNHEY and CDR2 is SMNVEV in the germline V gene (reference sequence).

This rearrangement joins TRBV6-5 to TRBJ1-3, with D unresolved. V was trimmed by 7 bases and J by 4 bases, leaving 2 bases between them. The CDR3 length is 10 residues. Germline V lookup: CDR1 MNHEY, CDR2 SVGAGI. The CDR3 loop is CASMGNTIYF. CDR3 in DNA: TGTGCCAGCATGGGAAACACCATATATTTT.

This clone came up a few times. This chain uses TRBV29-1 with TRBJ1-1; D uncertain. Germline assignment: CDR1 SQVTM and CDR2 ANQGSEA. There are 12 residues in the CDR3. Trimming removed 5 bases from V and 1 base from J, with 8 bases in between. The CDR3 reads CSVQGSNTEAFF. The CDR3 DNA sequence: TGCAGCGTTCAAGGGTCGAACACTGAAGCTTTCTTT.

This clone was counted once. The genes are TRBV5-1 and TRBJ1-1; TRBD1 is a possible D gene (5 bases). V lost 3 bases and J lost 6, with 12 bases in between. The CDR3 covers 13 residues. Germline V CDR1 and CDR2: SGHRS, YFSETQ. The CDR3 sequence: CASSSVGAAEAFF. CDR3 DNA sequence: TGCGCCAGCAGCTCCGTCGGGGCAGCTGAAGCTTTCTTT.

There are a few counts of this clone. The V call is TRBV7-8, the J call TRBJ1-2, with D maybe TRBD1 (6 bases). The CDR3 extends over 14 amino acids. Germline V gene lookup returns CDR1 SGHVS and CDR2 FQNEAQ. V was clipped by 5 bases and J by 4 bases, with 14 bases between them. As DNA, the CDR3 is TGTGCCAGCAGCCCCCGGACAGACCGCTATGGCTACACCTTC. This codes for CASSPRTDRYGYTF.

This clone was detected only a few times. This rearrangement joins TRBV7-9 to TRBJ2-7, with D tentatively TRBD2 (7 bases). The CDR3 covers 17 residues. V lost 4 bases and J lost 5, with 24 bases in between. Germline-derived CDR1 and CDR2 are SEHNR and FQNEAQ (reference sequence). CDR3 in amino acids: CASSSPSSGGRGNEQYF. The CDR3 bases are TGTGCCAGCAGCTCACCTTCGTCCGGGGGGCGCGGGAACGAGCAGTACTTC.

CDR3 sequence (DNA): TGTGCCACCAGCAGCCGGCTAGCGGGAGGTCCAGATACGCAGTATTTT. It encodes CATSSRLAGGPDTQYF. This sequence joins TRBV15 and TRBJ2-3; 11 nucleotides agree with TRBD2. V was clipped by 3 bases and J by 4 bases; unmatched bases: 6. Germline-derived CDR1 and CDR2 are LNHNV and YYDKDF (reference sequence). The CDR3 length is 16 residues.